Described below is a single T cell receptor (beta chain) sequence and its context. Its specificity is not known. Amplification of TCR beta CDR3 regions used RNA as the template. The HTBI primer set drove a first-round RT-PCR of the TCR CDR3. In TCRdb, the multiplex PCR reads were re-called with MiXCR into one record per CDR3 protein. The data contain 690,000 or so distinct CDR3 sequences, under 20% of them singletons. Diagnoses rested on clinical symptoms, serum thyroxine and TRAb, thyroid ultrasound and orbital computed tomography. Source material for PBMCs was about 10 ml fresh peripheral blood. V was trimmed by 7 bases and J by 9 bases, leaving 15 bases between them. CDR1 and CDR2 from the germline V gene are LGHDT and YNNKEL (reference sequence). The CDR3 has 13 residues. This entry is derived from a study of T cells in Graves' hyperthyroidism and ophthalmopathy. Findings and limits, study-wide: Model-based prediction identified ophthalmopathy a median 6.5 months prior to its onset.

This clonotype originated in a woman in her fifties or sixties with Graves' hyperthyroidism that later progressed to Graves' ophthalmopathy. Sequencing was performed on blood. The chain carries TRBV3-1 and TRBJ2-2; weak D call: TRBD2 (6 bases). As DNA, the CDR3 is TGTGCCAGCACCCCGGGACTGACCAGGGAGCTGTTTTTT. This translates into CASTPGLTRELFF.